The rows below give T cell receptor beta chains drawn from one sample of a study of T cells in Graves' hyperthyroidism and ophthalmopathy. TCRdb independently ran MiXCR on the multiplex PCR reads; one entry per CDR3 protein. The repertoire holds approximately 330,000 distinct CDR3 sequences, 21% seen once, with 50% in the top ten. Sequencing input: blood. These receptors were taken from a woman aged 45-60 years with Graves' hyperthyroidism. Both conserved end residues are part of each CDR3. D genes are given only for firm matches. Some rows have no size entry. The others give once, few or many, or a class for an expanded clone.

clone_size	v_call	d_call	j_call	cdr3_nt	cdr3_aa
many	TRBV3-1	TRBD2	TRBJ2-7	TGTGCCAGCAGCCGGGGACTAGCGGCCTACGAGCAGTACTTC	CASSRGLAAYEQYF
many	TRBV12-3/TRBV12-4	-	TRBJ1-3	TGTGCCAGCAGTTTGGGAGCCCGCTCTGGAAACACCATATATTTT	CASSLGARSGNTIYF
-	TRBV9	TRBD2	TRBJ2-7	TGTGCCAGCAGCGTAGGCGGCGGGGGGGCCTACGAGCAGTACTTC	CASSVGGGGAYEQYF
many	TRBV11-3	TRBD2	TRBJ2-1	TGTGCCAGCAGCTTAGGGGTAGCGGGAGGCGACGAGCAGTTCTTC	CASSLGVAGGDEQFF
many	TRBV7-9	TRBD2	TRBJ2-3	TGTGCCAGCAGCTTCTCTAGCGGGAGCACAGATACGCAGTATTTT	CASSFSSGSTDTQYF
many	TRBV5-4	-	TRBJ2-1	TGTGCCAGCAGCCTGGACCCTAGTGAGCAGTTCTTC	CASSLDPSEQFF
few	TRBV28	-	TRBJ1-6	TGTGCCAGCAGTTCGGGGTCCGGGACACCCCTCCACTTT	CASSSGSGTPLHF
many	TRBV7-3	-	TRBJ2-7	TGTGCCAGCAGCCCGGACTCCAACTCCTACGAGCAGTACTTC	CASSPDSNSYEQYF
many	TRBV9	-	TRBJ2-1	TGTGCCAGCAGCGTAGCAACAGGTTTAGGTGGGAATGAGCAGTTCTTC	CASSVATGLGGNEQFF
-	TRBV11-2	TRBD1	TRBJ1-2	TGTGCCAGCAGCTTAGGGACAGGGGAATACTATGGCTACACCTTC	CASSLGTGEYYGYTF
many	TRBV28	-	TRBJ2-7	TGTGCCAGCAGTCTTCAGGACTACGAGCAGTACTTC	CASSLQDYEQYF
many	TRBV13	TRBD1	TRBJ1-1	TGTGCCAGCAGCACCATACGGGACAGCACCAGGGAAGCTTTCTTT	CASSTIRDSTREAFF
few	TRBV7-2	TRBD2	TRBJ2-1	TGTGCCAGCAGCTTAGTCCCTGGGACTAGCGCAAGTTTTCATGAGCAGTTCTTC	CASSLVPGTSASFHEQFF
many	TRBV5-1	-	TRBJ1-2	TGCGCCAGCAGCTCCTCGGGGTCAGGCAACTATGGCTACACCTTC	CASSSSGSGNYGYTF
-	TRBV19	-	TRBJ2-7	TGTGCCAGTAGTCGCCCGGGGGACAAAACCTACGAGCAGTACTTC	CASSRPGDKTYEQYF
many	TRBV11-2	-	TRBJ2-7	TGTGCCAGCAGCTTAGTTCCGACTAGATCCTACGAGCAGTACTTC	CASSLVPTRSYEQYF
-	TRBV2	-	TRBJ2-7	TGTGCCAGCAGTGTGGCAGGAGTTTCCGAGCAGTACTTC	CASSVAGVSEQYF
few	TRBV19	-	TRBJ2-7	TGTGCCAGTAGCCCTGCTTCGAGCTCCTACGAGCAGTACTTC	CASSPASSSYEQYF
many	TRBV28	-	TRBJ1-5	TGTGCCAGCAGTTCGAGTCCTAGCAATCAGCCCCAGCATTTT	CASSSSPSNQPQHF
many	TRBV27	TRBD2	TRBJ2-5	TGTGCCAGCAGTTTATTTCCTCAGCGGGGGGGCTTAGAGACCCAGTACTTC	CASSLFPQRGGLETQYF
many	TRBV28	-	TRBJ2-5	TGTGCCAGCAGTGACCGGTGGCAAGAGACCCAGTACTTC	CASSDRWQETQYF
many	TRBV28	TRBD1	TRBJ2-1	TGTGCCAGCAGTGTTGACAGGGCCCACAATGAGCAGTTCTTC	CASSVDRAHNEQFF
many	TRBV6-1	-	TRBJ1-3	TGTGCCAGCAGACCACAGGGAAGTGGAAACACCATATATTTT	CASRPQGSGNTIYF
many	TRBV6-1	TRBD1	TRBJ1-1	TGTGCCAGCACCCCGGCGACAGGGCGGAACACTGAAGCTTTCTTT	CASTPATGRNTEAFF
many	TRBV9	TRBD1	TRBJ2-7	TGTGCCAGCAGTGCTACCACAGGGGCCCGTGATACCTACGAGCAGTACTTC	CASSATTGARDTYEQYF
-	TRBV20-1	-	TRBJ2-7	TGCAGTGCCCCGAAGGGCGGGGCCGGCGAGCAGTACTTC	CSAPKGGAGEQYF
few	TRBV5-1	-	TRBJ1-4	TGCGCCAGCAGCTCTTTAGGGGGTGATGAAAAACTGTTTTTT	CASSSLGGDEKLFF
few	TRBV5-5	TRBD1	TRBJ2-1	TGTGCCAGCAGCTTGAGGCAGGGGGCGTGGGGTTCCAATGAGCAGTTCTTC	CASSLRQGAWGSNEQFF
few	TRBV6-1	TRBD1	TRBJ1-1	TGTGCCAGCAGTGATAGGACAGGACTATACACTGAAGCTTTCTTT	CASSDRTGLYTEAFF
many	TRBV24-1	-	TRBJ1-2	TGTGCCACCGGGACACCCGGCTATGGCTACACCTTC	CATGTPGYGYTF
once	TRBV6-9	TRBD1	TRBJ2-6	TGTGCCAATTCGGACAGGGTTGGATCTGGGGCCAACGTCCTGACTTTC	CANSDRVGSGANVLTF
many	TRBV2	TRBD1	TRBJ2-3	TGTGCCAGCAGGGAAGGGACAGGGAGCCCAGATACGCAGTATTTT	CASREGTGSPDTQYF
many	TRBV7-3	-	TRBJ2-1	TGTGCCAGCAGCTCACAGGGATACAATGAGCAGTTCTTC	CASSSQGYNEQFF
few	TRBV5-6	TRBD2	TRBJ2-6	TGTGCCAGCAGCTTGATACTAGCGGGGGGCTCTGGGGCCAACGTCCTGACTTTC	CASSLILAGGSGANVLTF
-	TRBV12-3/TRBV12-4	-	TRBJ1-2	TGTGCCAGCAGTCTCGCGGAACTCTATGGCTACACCTTC	CASSLAELYGYTF
many	TRBV7-9	-	TRBJ2-2	TGTGCCAGCAGCTTAATGGGGGAAAGGGAGCTGTTTTTT	CASSLMGERELFF
few	TRBV19	TRBD1	TRBJ2-6	TGTGCCAGTAGTCCCTGGGACAGGGGGTCTGGGGCCAACGTCCTGACTTTC	CASSPWDRGSGANVLTF
few	TRBV10-3	TRBD1	TRBJ2-3	TGTGCCATCAGTCGGACAGGGGGTCGCACAGATACGCAGTATTTT	CAISRTGGRTDTQYF
few	TRBV10-2	TRBD1	TRBJ1-6	TGCGCCAGCAGTTACATCCCCAGGGGGCATTCACCCCTCCACTTT	CASSYIPRGHSPLHF
-	TRBV6-1	-	TRBJ1-3	TGTGCCAGCAGTGAGGAAGAACGCTCTGGAAACACCATATATTTT	CASSEEERSGNTIYF
-	TRBV5-8	-	TRBJ1-2	TGTGCCAGCAGCTTCGGGGTCTTACGCTACACCTTC	CASSFGVLRYTF
-	TRBV19	TRBD2	TRBJ2-1	TGTGCCAGTAGTAACGTATTGGCGGGGGTCTACAATGAGCAGTTCTTC	CASSNVLAGVYNEQFF